Following are 3 T cell receptor beta chains from one sample sequenced in a study of blood T cell repertoires in COVID-19. Libraries were prepared by immunoSEQ multiplex PCR; TCRdb keeps only in-frame clonotypes and omits some of them. The repertoire has fewer than 40,000 clones, roughly 88% of them found once; the top ten carry around 36%. The sample comprised peripheral blood. These receptors were obtained from a man between 65 and 80 years old with active COVID-19.

This clone turned up a few times. The chain is built from TRBV7-9 and TRBJ2-7; 16 bases match TRBD2. There are 16 residues in the CDR3. Germline lookup yields CDR1 SEHNR and CDR2 FQNEAQ (reference sequence). V lost 5 bases and J lost 2; bases outside the gene matches: 3. CDR3 region: CASSGGTSGRAYEQYF. The CDR3 nucleotides read TGTGCCAGCAGCGGCGGGACTAGCGGGAGGGCCTACGAGCAGTACTTC.

V usage is TRBV2 and J usage is TRBJ1-5; TRBD1 agrees at 8 bases. Germline trimming cut 6 bases from V and 6 bases from J; bases unmatched to any gene: 10. Germline V gene sequence: CDR1 SNHLY, CDR2 FYNNEI. CDR3 length: 15 residues. DNA of the CDR3: TGTGCCAGCAGCGTAGACAGGGGTAACGGTCAGCCCCAGCATTTT. Translated: CASSVDRGNGQPQHF. Complete variable domain (other parts from reference TRBV2 and TRBJ1-5): EPEVTQTPSHQVTQMGQEVILRCVPISNHLYFYWYRQILGQKVEFLVSFYNNEISEKSEIFDDQFSVERPDGSNFTLKIRSTKLEDSAMYFCASSVDRGNGQPQHFGDGTRLSIL.

The chain recombines TRBV7-8 with TRBJ2-7, with 12 nucleotides matching TRBD2. In germline, CDR1 is SGHVS, CDR2 FQNEAQ. With 3 bases clipped from V and 7 bases from J, the junction kept 16 bases outside the gene matches. The CDR3 totals 18 residues. In DNA, the CDR3 is TGTGCCAGCAGCTTGTCGGCTAGCGGGGGGGCGATAGTGCATGAGCAGTACTTC. Translation: CASSLSASGGAIVHEQYF.